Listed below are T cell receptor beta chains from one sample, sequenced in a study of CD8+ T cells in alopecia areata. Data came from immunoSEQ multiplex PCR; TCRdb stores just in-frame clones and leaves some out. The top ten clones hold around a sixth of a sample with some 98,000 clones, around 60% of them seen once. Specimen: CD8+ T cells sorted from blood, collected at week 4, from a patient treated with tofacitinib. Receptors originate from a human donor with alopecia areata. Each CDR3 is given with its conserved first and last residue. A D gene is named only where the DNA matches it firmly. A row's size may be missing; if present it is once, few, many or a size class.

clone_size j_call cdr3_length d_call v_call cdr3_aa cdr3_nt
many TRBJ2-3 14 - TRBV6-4 CASSERGSTDTQYF TGTGCCAGCAGTGAACGGGGGAGCACAGATACGCAGTATTTT
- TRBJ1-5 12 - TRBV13 CASSLLGQPQHF TGTGCCAGCAGCTTACTGGGCCAGCCCCAGCATTTT
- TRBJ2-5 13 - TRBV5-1 CASSFGTQETQYF TGCGCCAGCAGCTTCGGGACCCAAGAGACCCAGTACTTC
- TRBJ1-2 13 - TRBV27 CASSPLGVYGYTF TGTGCCAGCAGTCCACTGGGAGTCTATGGCTACACCTTC
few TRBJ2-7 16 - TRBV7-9 CASSFGAVQGSQEQYF TGTGCCAGCAGCTTCGGCGCTGTCCAGGGCTCGCAGGAGCAGTACTTC
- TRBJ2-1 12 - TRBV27 CASSLLGREQFF TGTGCCAGCAGTTTACTAGGTCGTGAGCAGTTCTTC
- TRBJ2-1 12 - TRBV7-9 CASSLDRAEQFF TGTGCCAGCAGCTTAGACCGGGCTGAGCAGTTCTTC
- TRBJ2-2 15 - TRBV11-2 CASSNGAANTGELFF TGTGCCAGCAGCAACGGCGCAGCGAACACCGGGGAGCTGTTTTTT
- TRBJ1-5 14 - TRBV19 CASSPPGTPQPQHF TGTGCCAGTAGTCCTCCTGGGACGCCACAGCCCCAGCATTTT
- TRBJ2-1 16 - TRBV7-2 CASSLEEPTLGNEQFF TGTGCCAGCAGCTTAGAAGAGCCGACCCTAGGCAATGAGCAGTTCTTC
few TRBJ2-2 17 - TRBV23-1 CASSQDWGGQNTGELFF TGCGCCAGCAGCCAAGATTGGGGAGGACAGAACACCGGGGAGCTGTTTTTT
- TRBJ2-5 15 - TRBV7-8 CASSLAGAPQETQYF TGTGCCAGCAGCTTAGCGGGGGCACCCCAAGAGACCCAGTACTTC
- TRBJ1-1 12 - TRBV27 CASSFGNTEAFF TGTGCCAGCAGTTTTGGTAACACTGAAGCTTTCTTT
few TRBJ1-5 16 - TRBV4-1 CASSQVGPVPNQPQHF TGCGCCAGCAGCCAAGTAGGCCCGGTACCGAATCAGCCCCAGCATTTT
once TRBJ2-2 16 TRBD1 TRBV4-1 CASSPNTGQGPGELFF TGCGCCAGCAGCCCTAATACGGGACAGGGACCCGGGGAGCTGTTTTTT
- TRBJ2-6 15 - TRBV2 CASTLISSGANVLTF TGTGCCAGCACCTTAATAAGCTCTGGGGCCAACGTCCTGACTTTC
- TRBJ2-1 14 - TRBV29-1 CSVEMEQGDNEQFF TGCAGCGTTGAAATGGAGCAGGGCGACAATGAGCAGTTCTTC
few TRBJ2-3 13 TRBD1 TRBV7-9 CASSIQTWDSSYF TGTGCCAGCAGCATCCAGACGTGGGACAGCTCCTATTTT
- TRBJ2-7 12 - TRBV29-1 CSVGSGIYEQYF TGCAGCGTGGGTTCGGGGATCTACGAGCAGTACTTC
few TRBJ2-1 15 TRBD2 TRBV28 CASSFLAAAYNEQFF TGTGCCAGCAGTTTCCTAGCGGCAGCCTACAATGAGCAGTTCTTC
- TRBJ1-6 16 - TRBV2 CASSYGQGSWHSPLHF TGTGCCAGCAGTTATGGGCAGGGGTCTTGGCATTCACCCCTCCACTTT
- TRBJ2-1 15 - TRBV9 CASSVEGLSYNEQFF TGTGCCAGCAGCGTAGAGGGACTGTCCTACAATGAGCAGTTCTTC
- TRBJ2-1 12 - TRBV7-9 CASSSGRKEQFF TGTGCCAGCAGCTCAGGCAGGAAAGAGCAGTTCTTC
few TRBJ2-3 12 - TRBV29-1 CSVRDPTDTQYF TGCAGCGTCAGGGATCCCACAGATACGCAGTATTTT
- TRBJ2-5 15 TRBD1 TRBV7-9 CASSSDRTVGETQYF TGTGCCAGCAGCTCGGACAGGACCGTTGGGGAGACCCAGTACTTC
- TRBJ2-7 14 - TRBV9 CASSPAGISYEQYF TGTGCCAGCAGCCCCGCAGGGATATCCTACGAGCAGTACTTC
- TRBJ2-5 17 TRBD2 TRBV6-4 CASSDSGSSGLQETQYF TGTGCCAGCAGTGACTCAGGGTCTAGCGGCCTACAAGAGACCCAGTACTTC
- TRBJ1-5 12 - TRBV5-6 CASSKGGQPQHF TGTGCCAGCAGCAAAGGGGGTCAGCCCCAGCATTTT
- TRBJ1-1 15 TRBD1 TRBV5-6 CASSLGQGASAEAFF TGTGCCAGCAGCTTGGGACAGGGGGCGTCGGCTGAAGCTTTCTTT
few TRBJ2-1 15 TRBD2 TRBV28 CASSLGTSGRDEQFF TGTGCCAGCAGCTTGGGAACTAGCGGGAGGGATGAGCAGTTCTTC
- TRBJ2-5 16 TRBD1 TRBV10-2 CASSESPTGGLETQYF TGCGCCAGCAGTGAGTCCCCGACAGGGGGTTTGGAGACCCAGTACTTC
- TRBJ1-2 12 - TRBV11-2 CASSGLGYGYTF TGTGCCAGCAGCGGTCTCGGCTATGGCTACACCTTC
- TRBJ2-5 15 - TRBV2 CASRTVGHRGETQYF TGTGCCAGCAGGACCGTGGGCCACCGGGGGGAGACCCAGTACTTC
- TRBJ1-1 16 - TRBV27 CASSLSVSGLSTEAFF TGTGCCAGCAGTTTATCGGTTTCGGGGCTGAGCACTGAAGCTTTCTTT
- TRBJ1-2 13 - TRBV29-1 CSVLTATNYGYTF TGCAGCGTTCTGACAGCTACTAACTATGGCTACACCTTC
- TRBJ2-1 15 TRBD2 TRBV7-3 CASSLGLAGSGEQFF TGTGCCAGCAGCTTAGGCCTAGCGGGATCGGGTGAGCAGTTCTTC
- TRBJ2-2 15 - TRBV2 CASIKAGGDTGELFF TGTGCCAGCATCAAGGCAGGGGGGGACACCGGGGAGCTGTTTTTT
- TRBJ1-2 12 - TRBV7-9 CASSLDEYGYTF TGTGCCAGCAGCTTAGACGAGTATGGCTACACCTTC
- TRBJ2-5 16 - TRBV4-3 CASSQELRVPAETQYF TGCGCCAGCAGCCAAGAGCTCCGGGTGCCAGCGGAGACCCAGTACTTC
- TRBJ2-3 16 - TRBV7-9 CASSLAVSGATDTQYF TGTGCCAGCAGCTTAGCTGTTTCGGGCGCCACAGATACGCAGTATTTT
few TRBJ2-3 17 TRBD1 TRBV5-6 CASSFLRGQVTTDTQYF TGTGCCAGCAGCTTCCTTCGGGGACAGGTCACCACAGATACGCAGTATTTT
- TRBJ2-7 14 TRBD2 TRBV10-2 CASSTSGSSYEQYF TGCGCCAGCAGCACTAGCGGGAGCTCCTACGAGCAGTACTTC
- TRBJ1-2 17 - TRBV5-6 CASSLESAGALDYGYTF TGTGCCAGCAGCTTGGAATCGGCGGGGGCGCTTGACTATGGCTACACCTTC
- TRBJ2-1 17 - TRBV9 CASSVGSAGASPNEQFF TGTGCCAGCAGCGTAGGCAGTGCGGGGGCGTCACCCAATGAGCAGTTCTTC
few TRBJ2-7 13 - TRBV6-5 CASSYVAGDEQYF TGTGCCAGCAGTTACGTGGCCGGGGACGAGCAGTACTTC
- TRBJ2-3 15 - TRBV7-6 CASSDEASSTDTQYF TGTGCCAGCAGCGACGAAGCGTCGAGCACAGATACGCAGTATTTT
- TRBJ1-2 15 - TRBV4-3 CASSQKQGWAEGYTF TGCGCCAGCAGCCAAAAGCAGGGGTGGGCGGAAGGCTACACCTTC
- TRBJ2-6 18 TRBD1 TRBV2 CASSQTGQVLSGANVLTF TGTGCCAGCAGTCAAACAGGACAGGTACTCTCTGGGGCCAACGTCCTGACTTTC
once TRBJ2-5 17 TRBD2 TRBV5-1 CASSLELAGANQETQYF TGCGCCAGCAGCTTGGAGCTAGCGGGGGCTAACCAAGAGACCCAGTACTTC
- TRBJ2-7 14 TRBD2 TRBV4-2 CASSEGLAGYEQYF TGTGCCAGCAGCGAAGGACTAGCGGGTTACGAGCAGTACTTC